The clone carrying this T cell receptor beta chain was picked up one time. The data derive from a study of blood T cell repertoires in COVID-19. V lost 5 bases and J 7 bases, leaving 15 bases between the germline ends. The CDR3 extends over 15 amino acids. CDR1 and CDR2 from the germline V gene are SGHTA and FQGNSA. Here immunoSEQ multiplex PCR was the method, and the copy in TCRdb shows in-frame clones only, minus some. The data hold more than 200,000 clones, with more than 80% observed a single time. The V and J genes are TRBV7-2 and TRBJ1-6, with D possibly matching TRBD1 (5 bases). The sequencing input was peripheral blood. The TCR sequence derives from an elderly woman with acute or convalescent COVID-19. The CDR3 sequence: CASSARGLGNSPLHF. Written as DNA, the CDR3 is TGTGCCAGCAGCGCTAGGGGCTTGGGAAATTCACCCCTCCACTTT.